This is a list of T cell receptor beta chains from one sample in a study of graft-versus-host responses after intestinal transplantation. Profiling relied on immunoSEQ multiplex PCR, and the TCRdb table lists in-frame clones only, not all of them. The repertoire holds around 14,000 clones, with around 29% as singletons. Source: alloreactive CD4+ T cells from a mixed lymphocyte reaction culture, taken before intestinal transplant. All receptors come from a human patient who received an intestinal transplant. The CDR3 runs from the conserved cysteine through the conserved F or W. Size is omitted from some rows. Given values are once, few, many or a class for expanded clones.

clone size,V gene,J gene,CDR3 protein
medium-sized,TRBV2,TRBJ2-1,CASSGYRVGEQFF
few,TRBV5-1,TRBJ2-5,CASSLGQETQYF
many,TRBV6-5,TRBJ2-3,CASSYSLRGTDTQYF
NA,TRBV4-1,TRBJ1-3,CASSQEGPGLRNTIYF
NA,TRBV6-5,TRBJ2-7,CASNEGISQYF
few,TRBV15,TRBJ1-3,CATSDRASNTIYF
few,TRBV28,TRBJ1-4,CASSLYRGREKLFF
NA,TRBV9,TRBJ2-7,CASSVSTGGALYEQYF
once,TRBV27,TRBJ2-2,CASTMSPGGTGELFF
NA,TRBV6-1,TRBJ2-7,CASREPGSYEQYF
few,TRBV4-3,TRBJ2-5,CASSDREETQYF
NA,TRBV19,TRBJ2-6,CASSIGAAGANVLTF
NA,TRBV21-1,TRBJ1-2,CASRHRSYGYTF
few,TRBV4-2,TRBJ2-7,CASSLASGGAYEQYF
NA,TRBV7-3,TRBJ1-6,CASSSQRPRGLYNSPLHF
few,TRBV28,TRBJ2-1,CASNPANSGEQFF
once,TRBV28,NA,CASSGPGPLVEQYF
NA,TRBV10-1,TRBJ2-4,CASSESRWGQLLAKNIQYF
NA,TRBV6-5,TRBJ2-6,CASSSQFSGANVLTF
few,TRBV5-8,TRBJ1-5,CASIRPGGLNQPQHF
NA,TRBV2,TRBJ2-2,CASIFRIPGELFF
NA,TRBV6-1,TRBJ1-2,CASSLTSNYGYTF
NA,TRBV5-4,TRBJ2-3,CASSPLGGGIDTQYF
few,TRBV28,TRBJ1-4,CASSPDRGPFSLNEKLFF
NA,TRBV11-3,TRBJ2-3,CASSSGTSGSDTQYF
few,TRBV11-2,TRBJ1-6,CASRIRGNSPLHF
NA,TRBV25-1,TRBJ2-5,CASSRTGQETQYF
NA,TRBV5-6,TRBJ2-7,CASSFPRLAGVDEQYF
medium-sized,TRBV7-9,TRBJ1-2,CASSLSGTAISGGYTF
few,TRBV30,TRBJ2-3,CAWSGLTDTQYF
NA,TRBV18,TRBJ2-7,CASSPLPRRGTGSSYEQYF
few,TRBV5-1,TRBJ2-1,CASSLEGRNEQFF
NA,TRBV7-7,TRBJ2-1,CASSFAGHREQFF
NA,TRBV23-1,TRBJ1-1,CARGGPMNTEAFF
medium-sized,TRBV28,TRBJ1-5,CASSPRRPAGNQPQHF
few,TRBV6-1,TRBJ1-5,CASSSQGAGNQPQHF
medium-sized,TRBV5-1,TRBJ2-2,CASSPREAGELFF
NA,TRBV5-6,TRBJ1-6,CASSSGGRGSPLHF
NA,TRBV11-2,TRBJ2-7,CASSLVSGRALYEQYF
medium-sized,TRBV18,TRBJ2-5,CASSPLGGQETQYF
NA,TRBV11-3,TRBJ2-5,CASSSAGTQYF
NA,TRBV6-1,TRBJ2-5,CASSLDRELQETQYF
few,TRBV6-4,TRBJ2-5,CASSEVGSGALETQYF
few,TRBV28,TRBJ2-5,CASSSSGRGGTQYF
few,TRBV4-3,TRBJ2-2,CASSQKRTGRGGELFF
NA,TRBV4-2,TRBJ2-2,CASSQDSGYTGELFF
NA,TRBV6-1,TRBJ1-2,CTSSPGQGAYGYTF
once,TRBV28,TRBJ1-2,CASSSGGASGTVYGYTF
few,TRBV25-1,TRBJ1-5,CASSGGQGWNQPQHF
once,TRBV11-2,TRBJ2-1,CASSLDPSGRFNEQFF
NA,TRBV21-1,TRBJ1-5,CASSQPQHF
NA,TRBV5-4,TRBJ2-3,CASSILGASGRGHTQYF
few,TRBV6-6,TRBJ2-4,CASSYSSGLKNIQYF
few,TRBV7-3,TRBJ1-5,CASSLKWQGGNQPQHF
few,TRBV4-2,TRBJ2-7,CASSQDSGGGVYEQYF
NA,TRBV9,TRBJ1-3,CASSVDSQTGNTIYF
NA,TRBV6-6,TRBJ2-2,CASSSISWGELFF
NA,TRBV18,TRBJ2-5,CATASRETQYF
NA,TRBV29-1,TRBJ2-3,CSVEGGRGGRDTQYF